Sequencing of this TCR beta chain was carried out in a study of beta chain features in type 1 diabetes. Study findings and constraints: Sequencing of cDNA might inflate the share of cells that strongly express TCR. Patients with Type 1 diabetes showed moderately but significantly shorter TCRB CDR3s in all four CD4+ subsets.

This clone came up a few times. Its antigen remains unidentified. Based on CD45RO/CCR7/CD25/CD127/CD95/CD27, CD4+ regulatory, stem cell-like memory, naive and central memory cells were sorted. Purity of each sorted population was above 95%. Reverse transcribing all isolated RNA meant expressed TCRB transcripts were sequenced. The data were produced by immunoSEQ multiplex PCR, yet TCRdb's version contains in-frame clones alone and is incomplete. The sample lists 600,000 or so clones, 9.5% to 15% occurring once. Germline trimming cut 3 bases from V and 7 bases from J; bases unmatched to any gene: 6. The CDR3 totals 14 residues. Germline values: CDR1 LGHNA, CDR2 YSLEER.

The source is a man aged 25-40 years with type 1 diabetes. Sequenced input: naive CD4+ T cells from blood. The chain has TRBV4-3 and TRBJ1-2; TRBD1 matches at 9 bases. This CDR3 reads CASSHPGTGFGYTF. In DNA form, the CDR3 reads TGCGCCAGCAGCCATCCCGGGACAGGGTTTGGCTACACCTTC.